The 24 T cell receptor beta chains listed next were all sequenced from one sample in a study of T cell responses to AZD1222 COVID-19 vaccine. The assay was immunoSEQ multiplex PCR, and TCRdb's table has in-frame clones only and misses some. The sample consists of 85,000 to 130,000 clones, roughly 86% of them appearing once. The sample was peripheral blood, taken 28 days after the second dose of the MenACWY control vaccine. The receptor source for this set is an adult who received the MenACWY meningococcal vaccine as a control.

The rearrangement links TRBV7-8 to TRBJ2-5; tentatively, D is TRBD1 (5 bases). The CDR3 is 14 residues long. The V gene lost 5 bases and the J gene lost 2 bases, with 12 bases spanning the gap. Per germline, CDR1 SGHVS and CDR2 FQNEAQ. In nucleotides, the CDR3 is TGTGCCAGCAGCCCTGGACATAAACAAGAGACCCAGTACTTC. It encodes CASSPGHKQETQYF.

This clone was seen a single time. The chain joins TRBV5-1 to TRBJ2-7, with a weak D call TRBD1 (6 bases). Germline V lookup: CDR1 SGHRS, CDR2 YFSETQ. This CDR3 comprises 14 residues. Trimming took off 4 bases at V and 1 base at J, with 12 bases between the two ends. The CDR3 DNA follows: TGCGCCAGCAGCCCACGAGGGACATCCTACGAGCAGTACTTC. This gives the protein CASSPRGTSYEQYF.

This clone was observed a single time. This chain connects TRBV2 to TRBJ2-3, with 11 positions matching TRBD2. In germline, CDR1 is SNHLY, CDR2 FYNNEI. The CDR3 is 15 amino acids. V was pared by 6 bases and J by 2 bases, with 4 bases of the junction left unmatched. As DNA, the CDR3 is TGTGCCAGCAGGAGGGGACTAGCGGTCACAGATACGCAGTATTTT. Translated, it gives CASRRGLAVTDTQYF.

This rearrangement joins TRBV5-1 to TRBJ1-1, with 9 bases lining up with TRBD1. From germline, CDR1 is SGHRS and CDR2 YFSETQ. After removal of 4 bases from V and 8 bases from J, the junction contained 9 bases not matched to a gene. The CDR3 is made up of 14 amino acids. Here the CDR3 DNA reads TGCGCCAGCAGCCCCGGACAGGGGACGGGGGAAGCTTTCTTT. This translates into CASSPGQGTGEAFF.

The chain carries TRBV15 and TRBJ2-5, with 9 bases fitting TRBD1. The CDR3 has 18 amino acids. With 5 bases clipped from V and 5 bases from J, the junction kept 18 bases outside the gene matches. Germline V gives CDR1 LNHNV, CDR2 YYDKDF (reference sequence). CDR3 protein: CATSRGTQGALSGETQYF. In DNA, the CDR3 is TGTGCCACCAGCCGGGGGACACAGGGGGCGCTGAGTGGGGAGACCCAGTACTTC.

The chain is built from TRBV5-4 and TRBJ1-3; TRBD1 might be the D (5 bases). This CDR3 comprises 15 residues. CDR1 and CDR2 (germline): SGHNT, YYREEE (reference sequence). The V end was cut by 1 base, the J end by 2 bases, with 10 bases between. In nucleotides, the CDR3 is TGTGCCAGCAGCTTGCTTGGGGGAGCTGGAAACACCATATATTTT. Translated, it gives CASSLLGGAGNTIYF.

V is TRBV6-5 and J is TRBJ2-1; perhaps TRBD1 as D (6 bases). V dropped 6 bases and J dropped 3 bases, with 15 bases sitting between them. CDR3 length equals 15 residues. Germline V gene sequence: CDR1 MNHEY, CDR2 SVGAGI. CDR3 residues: CASSPGTSFYNEQFF. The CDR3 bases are TGTGCCAGCAGCCCCGGGACATCATTCTACAATGAGCAGTTCTTC.

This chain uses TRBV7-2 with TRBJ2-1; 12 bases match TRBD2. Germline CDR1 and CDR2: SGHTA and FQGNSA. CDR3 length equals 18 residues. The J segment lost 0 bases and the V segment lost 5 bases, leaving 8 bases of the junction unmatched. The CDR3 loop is CASSPGTSGPGSYNEQFF. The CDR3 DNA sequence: TGTGCCAGCAGCCCCGGGACTAGCGGGCCCGGCTCCTACAATGAGCAGTTCTTC.

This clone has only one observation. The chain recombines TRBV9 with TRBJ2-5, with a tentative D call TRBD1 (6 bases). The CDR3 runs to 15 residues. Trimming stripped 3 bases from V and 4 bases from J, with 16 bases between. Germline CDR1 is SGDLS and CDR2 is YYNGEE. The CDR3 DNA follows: TGTGCCAGCAGCGGTCGGGACACCGGGCGAGAGACCCAGTACTTC. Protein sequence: CASSGRDTGRETQYF.

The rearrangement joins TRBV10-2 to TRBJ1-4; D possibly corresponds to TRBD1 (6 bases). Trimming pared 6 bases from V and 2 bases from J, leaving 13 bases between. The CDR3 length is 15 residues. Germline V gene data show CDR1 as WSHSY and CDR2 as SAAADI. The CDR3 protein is CASSVTGNTNEKLFF. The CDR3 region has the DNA TGCGCCAGCAGCGTCACAGGGAACACTAATGAAAAACTGTTTTTT.

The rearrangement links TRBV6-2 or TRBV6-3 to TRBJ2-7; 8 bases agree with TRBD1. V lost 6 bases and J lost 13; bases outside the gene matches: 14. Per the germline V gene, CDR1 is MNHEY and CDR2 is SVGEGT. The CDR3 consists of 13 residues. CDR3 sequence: CASSSADRGLFYF. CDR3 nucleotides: TGTGCCAGCAGCTCGGCCGACAGGGGTCTGTTTTACTTC.

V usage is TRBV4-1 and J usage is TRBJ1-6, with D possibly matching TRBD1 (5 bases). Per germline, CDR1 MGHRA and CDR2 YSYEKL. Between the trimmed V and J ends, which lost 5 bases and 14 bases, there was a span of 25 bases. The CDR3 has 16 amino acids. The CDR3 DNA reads TGCGCCAGCAGCTCCCGCCGGCGAGCGGCTAGGGGCACCCTCCACTTT. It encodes CASSSRRRAARGTLHF.

The CDR3 is CASSFLRDRGDYGYTF. CDR3 DNA: TGTGCCAGCAGCTTCCTCCGGGACAGGGGGGACTATGGCTACACCTTC. The chain combines TRBV5-6 with TRBJ1-2, with 11 positions matching TRBD1. The CDR3 is 16 residues long. J gave up 3 bases and V 2 bases, and 6 bases lay outside the gene matches. Germline CDR1 reads SGHDT; CDR2 reads YYEEEE.

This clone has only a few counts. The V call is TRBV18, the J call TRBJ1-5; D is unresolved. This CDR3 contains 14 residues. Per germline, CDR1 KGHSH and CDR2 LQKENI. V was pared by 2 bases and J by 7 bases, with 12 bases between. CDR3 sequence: CASSPEQTGQPQHF. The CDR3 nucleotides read TGTGCCAGCTCACCAGAGCAAACGGGACAGCCCCAGCATTTT.

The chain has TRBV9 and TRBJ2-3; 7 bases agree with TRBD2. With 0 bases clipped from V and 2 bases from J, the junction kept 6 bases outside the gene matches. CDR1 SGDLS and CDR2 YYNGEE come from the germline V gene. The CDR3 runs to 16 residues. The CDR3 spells CASSVGSGLYTDTQYF. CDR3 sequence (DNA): TGTGCCAGCAGCGTAGGTAGCGGGCTCTACACAGATACGCAGTATTTT. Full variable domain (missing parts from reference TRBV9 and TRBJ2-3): DSGVTQTPKHLITATGQRVTLRCSPRSGDLSVYWYQQSLDQGLQFLIQYYNGEERAKGNILERFSAQQFPDLHSELNLSSLELGDSALYFCASSVGSGLYTDTQYFGPGTRLTVL.

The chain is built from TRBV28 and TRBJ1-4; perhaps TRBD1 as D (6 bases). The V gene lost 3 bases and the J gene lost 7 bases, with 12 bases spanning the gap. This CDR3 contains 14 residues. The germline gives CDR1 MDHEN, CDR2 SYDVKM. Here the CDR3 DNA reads TGTGCCAGCAGTTTGTTGGGGGCCGTTGAAAAACTGTTTTTT. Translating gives CASSLLGAVEKLFF. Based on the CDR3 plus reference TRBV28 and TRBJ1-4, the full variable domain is DVKVTQSSRYLVKRTGEKVFLECVQDMDHENMFWYRQDPGLGLRLIYFSYDVKMKEKGDIPEGYSVSREKKERFSLILESASTNQTSMYLCASSLLGAVEKLFFGSGTQLSVL.

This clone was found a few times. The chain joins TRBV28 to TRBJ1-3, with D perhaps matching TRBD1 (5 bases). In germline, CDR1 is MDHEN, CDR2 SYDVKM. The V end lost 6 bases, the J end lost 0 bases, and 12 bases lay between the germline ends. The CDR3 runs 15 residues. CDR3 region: CASSRGDLSGNTIYF. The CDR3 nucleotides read TGTGCCAGCAGCCGTGGGGACCTCTCTGGAAACACCATATATTTT.

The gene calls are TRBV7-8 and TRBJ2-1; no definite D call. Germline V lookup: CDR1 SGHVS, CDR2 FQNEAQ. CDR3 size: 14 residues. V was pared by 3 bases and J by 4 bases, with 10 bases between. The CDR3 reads CASSFSDRYNEQFF. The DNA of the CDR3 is TGTGCCAGCAGCTTTTCCGATAGATACAATGAGCAGTTCTTC. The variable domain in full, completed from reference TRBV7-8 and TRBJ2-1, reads GAGVSQSPRYKVAKRGQDVALRCDPISGHVSLFWYQQALGQGPEFLTYFQNEAQLDKSGLPSDRFFAERPEGSVSTLKIQRTQQEDSAVYLCASSFSDRYNEQFFGPGTRLTVL.

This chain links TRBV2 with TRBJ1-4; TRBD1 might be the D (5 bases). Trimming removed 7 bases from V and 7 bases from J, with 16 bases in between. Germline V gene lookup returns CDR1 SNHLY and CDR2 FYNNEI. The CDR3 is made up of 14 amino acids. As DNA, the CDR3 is TGTGCCAGCAATAGCGTCAGGGAGAGTGAAAAACTGTTTTTT. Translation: CASNSVRESEKLFF.

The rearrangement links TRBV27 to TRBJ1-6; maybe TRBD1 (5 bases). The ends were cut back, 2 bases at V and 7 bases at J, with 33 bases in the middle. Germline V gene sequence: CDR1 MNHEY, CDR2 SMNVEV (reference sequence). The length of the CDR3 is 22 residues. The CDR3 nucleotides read TGTGCCAGCAGTTTAGAGGGGACCTCCGGCACGAACTTTGGGGGTTGGAATTCACCCCTCCACTTT. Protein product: CASSLEGTSGTNFGGWNSPLHF.

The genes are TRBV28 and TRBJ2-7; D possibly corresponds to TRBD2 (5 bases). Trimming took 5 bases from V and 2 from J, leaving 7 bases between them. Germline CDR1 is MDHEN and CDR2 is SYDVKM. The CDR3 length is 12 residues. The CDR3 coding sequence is TGTGCCAGCAGTGGACTGGCCTACGAGCAGTACTTC. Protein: CASSGLAYEQYF. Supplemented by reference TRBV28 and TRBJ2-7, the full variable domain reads DVKVTQSSRYLVKRTGEKVFLECVQDMDHENMFWYRQDPGLGLRLIYFSYDVKMKEKGDIPEGYSVSREKKERFSLILESASTNQTSMYLCASSGLAYEQYFGPGTRLTVT.

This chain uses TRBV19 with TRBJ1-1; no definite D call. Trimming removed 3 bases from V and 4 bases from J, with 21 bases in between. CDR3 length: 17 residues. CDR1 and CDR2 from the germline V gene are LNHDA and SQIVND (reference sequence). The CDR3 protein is CASSMVGYTTRSTEAFF. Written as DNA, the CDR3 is TGTGCCAGTAGTATGGTGGGATATACTACCCGGAGCACTGAAGCTTTCTTT. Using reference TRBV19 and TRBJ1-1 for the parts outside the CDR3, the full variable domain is DGGITQSPKYLFRKEGQNVTLSCEQNLNHDAMYWYRQDPGQGLRLIYYSQIVNDFQKGDIAEGYSVSREKKESFPLTVTSAQKNPTAFYLCASSMVGYTTRSTEAFFGQGTRLTVV.

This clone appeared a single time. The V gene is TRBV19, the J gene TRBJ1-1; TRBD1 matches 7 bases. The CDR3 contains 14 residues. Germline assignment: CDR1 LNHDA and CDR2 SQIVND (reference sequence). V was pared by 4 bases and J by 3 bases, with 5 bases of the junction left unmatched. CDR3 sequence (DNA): TGTGCCAGTAGTAGTTATACAGGGGACACTGAAGCTTTCTTT. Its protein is CASSSYTGDTEAFF.

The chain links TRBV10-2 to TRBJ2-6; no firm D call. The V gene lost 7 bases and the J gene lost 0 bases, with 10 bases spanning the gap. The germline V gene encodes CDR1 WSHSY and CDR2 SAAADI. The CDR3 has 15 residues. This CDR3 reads CASTSKNSGANVLTF. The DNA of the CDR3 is TGCGCCAGCACCAGCAAAAACTCTGGGGCCAACGTCCTGACTTTC.